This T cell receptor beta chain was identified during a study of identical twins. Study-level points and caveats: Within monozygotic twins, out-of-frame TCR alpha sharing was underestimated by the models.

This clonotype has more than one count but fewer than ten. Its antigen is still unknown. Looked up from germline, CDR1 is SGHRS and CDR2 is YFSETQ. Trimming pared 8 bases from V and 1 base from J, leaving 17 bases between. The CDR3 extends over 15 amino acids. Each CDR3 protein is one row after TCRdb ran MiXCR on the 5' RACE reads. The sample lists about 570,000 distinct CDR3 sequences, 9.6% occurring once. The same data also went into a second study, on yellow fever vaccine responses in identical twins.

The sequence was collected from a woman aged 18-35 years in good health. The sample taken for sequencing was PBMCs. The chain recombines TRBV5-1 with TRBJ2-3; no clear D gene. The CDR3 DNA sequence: TGCGCCAGTACCCCCTGGGGTCAAGGCACAGATACGCAGTATTTT. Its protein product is CASTPWGQGTDTQYF.